The 30 T cell receptor beta chains below come from one sample, sequenced in a study of blood T cell repertoires in COVID-19. The method was immunoSEQ multiplex PCR; TCRdb's version includes in-frame clones alone and lacks a portion of them. The sample includes more than 85,000 clones, 83% of them seen just once. The sequenced sample was peripheral blood. The source is a woman aged 55-70 years with acute or convalescent COVID-19.

The genes are TRBV7-7 and TRBJ2-2, with 8 bases lining up with TRBD2. Germline values: CDR1 SSHAT, CDR2 FNYEAQ (reference sequence). The CDR3 sequence is 14 residues long. DNA of the CDR3: TGTGCTACCACAGCGGGAGACCTGACCGGGGAGCTGTTTTTT. It yields the protein CATTAGDLTGELFF.

V usage is TRBV5-4 and J usage is TRBJ2-5, with 8 bases aligning to TRBD2. Trimming at V came to 3 bases and at J to 1 base, leaving 5 bases not matched to a gene. The length of the CDR3 is 15 residues. Per the germline V gene, CDR1 is SGHNT and CDR2 is YYREEE (reference sequence). CDR3 DNA sequence: TGTGCCAGCAGCTACGCTAGCGGGCCCCAAGAGACCCAGTACTTC. The encoded protein is CASSYASGPQETQYF.

The V and J genes are TRBV7-3 and TRBJ2-3; 8 bases are shared with TRBD1. The V gene's germline CDR1 is SGHTA and CDR2 FQGTGA. V gave up 4 bases and J gave up 4 bases; unmatched junction bases: 4. This CDR3 has 14 residues. The CDR3 reads CASSSRGLADTQYF. CDR3 DNA: TGTGCCAGCAGCTCCAGGGGGCTCGCAGATACGCAGTATTTT.

This clone turned up a few times. This chain links TRBV3-1 (or the pseudogene TRBV3-2) with TRBJ1-1, with a possible D match to TRBD1 (6 bases). The CDR3 consists of 12 residues. Germline values: CDR1 LGHDT, CDR2 YNNKEL (reference sequence). V was trimmed by 4 bases and J by 5 bases, leaving 8 bases between them. The CDR3 sequence: CASSRTGTEAFF. The CDR3 coding sequence is TGTGCCAGCAGCCGCACAGGGACTGAAGCTTTCTTT.

J is TRBJ2-7 and V is TRBV6-1; 8 bases line up with TRBD1. The CDR3 is made up of 16 amino acids. V trimming: 4 bases; J trimming: 5 bases; junction bases outside the gene matches: 13. Germline CDR1 is MNHNS and CDR2 is SASEGT. The CDR3 protein is CASSGRRGRESDEQYF. CDR3 nucleotides: TGTGCCAGCAGTGGCCGCAGGGGGCGCGAAAGTGACGAGCAGTACTTC.

A single count supports this clone. The V gene is TRBV28, the J gene TRBJ2-1; 9 nucleotides match TRBD2. The CDR3 runs 14 residues. From germline, CDR1 is MDHEN and CDR2 SYDVKM. The trim removed 10 bases at V and 2 bases at J, leaving 6 bases unmatched. CDR3 residues: CATMTSGPYNEQFF. The CDR3 DNA follows: TGTGCCACTATGACTAGCGGCCCCTACAATGAGCAGTTCTTC.

This clone has more than one count but fewer than ten. V and J are TRBV30 and TRBJ2-1; TRBD2 agrees at 10 bases. V dropped 1 base and J dropped 3; count of bases not matched to a gene: 3. Germline CDR1 and CDR2: GTSNPN and SVGIG (reference sequence). This CDR3 is 15 amino acids long. CDR3 in amino acids: CAWSERGGIYNEQFF. The CDR3 DNA reads TGTGCCTGGAGTGAGCGGGGGGGCATCTACAATGAGCAGTTCTTC.

The V gene is TRBV7-8, the J gene TRBJ1-5, with 10 bases aligning to TRBD1. Germline CDR1 reads SGHVS; CDR2 reads FQNEAQ. The junction had 8 bases not matched to a gene; V was cut back by 6 bases and J by 3 bases. This CDR3 region has 16 residues. The CDR3 nucleotides are TGTGCCAGCAGAGGATTGGGGACAGGGGACAATCAGCCCCAGCATTTT. It translates to CASRGLGTGDNQPQHF.

This rearrangement joins TRBV3-1 (or the pseudogene TRBV3-2) to TRBJ2-5; 12 bases are a match to TRBD2. CDR1 LGHDT and CDR2 YNNKEL come from the germline V gene (reference sequence). The trim removed 5 bases at V and 5 bases at J, leaving 0 bases unmatched. The CDR3 consists of 13 residues. CDR3 residues: CASSGTSGETQYF. The CDR3 nucleotides read TGTGCCAGCAGCGGGACTAGCGGGGAGACCCAGTACTTC.

CDR3 protein: CASSETGGAEAFF. DNA of the CDR3: TGTGCCAGCAGTGAAACAGGGGGCGCTGAAGCTTTCTTT. The rearrangement joins TRBV6-1 to TRBJ1-1; 9 bases are shared with TRBD1. Losses at the gene ends were 2 bases for V and 6 bases for J; bases not matched to a gene: 1. The CDR3 is 13 amino acids. Germline CDR1 and CDR2: MNHNS and SASEGT.

This sequence joins TRBV6-1 and TRBJ2-6; perhaps TRBD1 as D (6 bases). With 0 bases removed from V and 4 bases from J, the gap between germline ends came to 13 bases. The germline gives CDR1 MNHNS, CDR2 SASEGT. The CDR3 is 17 residues long. CDR3 loop: CASSEAIGGSGANVLTF. CDR3 DNA sequence: TGTGCCAGCAGTGAAGCAATTGGGGGCTCCGGGGCCAACGTCCTGACTTTC.

V is TRBV27 and J is TRBJ1-5; D is uncertain. This CDR3 is built from 13 residues. Germline assignment: CDR1 MNHEY and CDR2 SMNVEV (reference sequence). V dropped 6 bases and J dropped 7 bases, with 13 bases sitting between them. CDR3 sequence: CASRATGLQPQHF. The CDR3 DNA reads as TGTGCCAGCAGGGCGACGGGGTTGCAGCCCCAGCATTTT.

The chain couples TRBV9 to TRBJ1-1, with D unclear. The V end was cut by 5 bases, the J end by 12 bases, with 5 bases between. Germline-derived CDR1 and CDR2 are SGDLS and YYNGEE. This CDR3 contains 8 residues. In DNA, the CDR3 is TGTGCCAGCAGGGACTCTTTCTTT. Encoded protein: CASRDSFF. Looking up the rest from reference TRBV9 and TRBJ1-1 gives the full variable domain: DSGVTQTPKHLITATGQRVTLRCSPRSGDLSVYWYQQSLDQGLQFLIQYYNGEERAKGNILERFSAQQFPDLHSELNLSSLELGDSALYFCASRDSFFGQGTRLTVV.

V is TRBV11-2 and J is TRBJ1-1; possible D gene TRBD1, 5 bases. The V gene lost 5 bases and the J gene lost 4 bases, with 11 bases spanning the gap. The germline CDR1 and CDR2 sequences are SGHAT and FQNNGV. This CDR3 comprises 13 residues. In DNA form, the CDR3 reads TGTGCCAGCAGCATCCTCCAGGGCACTGAAGCTTTCTTT. Encoded protein: CASSILQGTEAFF.

The chain employs TRBV5-1 and TRBJ2-5; TRBD2 matches 8 bases. Germline trimming cut 4 bases from V and 1 base from J; bases unmatched to any gene: 9. CDR1 SGHRS and CDR2 YFSETQ come from the germline V gene. This CDR3 contains 16 residues. The CDR3 sequence: CASSPQAGAFQETQYF. For the CDR3, the DNA is TGCGCCAGCAGCCCGCAAGCGGGGGCATTCCAAGAGACCCAGTACTTC.

The V gene is TRBV7-2, the J gene TRBJ2-2, with 9 nucleotides matching TRBD1. Germline V CDR1 and CDR2: SGHTA, FQGNSA. The CDR3 sequence is 15 residues long. V was pared by 4 bases and J by 5 bases, with 5 bases of the junction left unmatched. The CDR3 spells CASSSQGARTGELFF. Written as DNA, the CDR3 is TGTGCCAGCAGCTCACAGGGGGCGCGAACCGGGGAGCTGTTTTTT.

The chain is built from TRBV28 and TRBJ2-2, with 8 bases matching TRBD2. CDR1 MDHEN and CDR2 SYDVKM come from the germline V gene. V lost 7 bases, J lost 1 base, and 17 bases stayed unmatched. CDR3 size: 19 residues. CDR3 sequence (DNA): TGTGCCAGCACGACCTTCACCCTTCGGGCGGGGGGGAACACCGGGGAGCTGTTTTTT. Translated, it gives CASTTFTLRAGGNTGELFF.

This sequence joins TRBV2 and TRBJ2-7, with TRBD2 identical over 9 bases. V gave up 8 bases and J gave up 2 bases; unmatched junction bases: 4. Germline V gene lookup returns CDR1 SNHLY and CDR2 FYNNEI. The CDR3 sequence is 13 residues long. This chain's CDR3 is CASQSGGPYEQYF. CDR3 in DNA: TGTGCCAGCCAAAGCGGGGGGCCCTACGAGCAGTACTTC.

This clone has only a few counts. The chain joins TRBV2 to TRBJ1-1, with 7 bases aligning to TRBD1. V was clipped by 8 bases and J by 4 bases; unmatched bases: 10. Germline CDR1 SNHLY, CDR2 FYNNEI. The CDR3 spans 14 residues. The CDR3 DNA follows: TGTGCCAGCGGCTCACAGGGGTTGGTCACTGAAGCTTTCTTT. Translated, it gives CASGSQGLVTEAFF.

The chain uses TRBV30 and TRBJ1-2, with 8 bases matching TRBD1. Germline-derived CDR1 and CDR2 are GTSNPN and SVGIG (reference sequence). This CDR3 is built from 14 residues. Losses at the gene ends were 4 bases for V and 7 bases for J; bases not matched to a gene: 11. As DNA, the CDR3 is TGTGCCTGGATACCGAGACAGGGGTCGTTTGGCTACACCTTC. It specifies CAWIPRQGSFGYTF.

This clone showed up just once. The chain has TRBV7-9 and TRBJ1-4; the match to TRBD1 covers 7 bases. With 4 bases clipped from V and 16 bases from J, the junction kept 6 bases outside the gene matches. This CDR3 is built from 11 residues. Germline CDR1 reads SEHNR; CDR2 reads FQNEAQ (reference sequence). CDR3 region: CASSSAGTAFF. In nucleotides, the CDR3 is TGTGCCAGCAGCTCCGCCGGGACAGCGTTTTTT.

The chain combines TRBV10-3 with TRBJ1-6; 7 bases align to TRBD1. CDR3 length: 16 residues. CDR1 and CDR2 from the germline V gene are ENHRY and SYGVKD. V shed 4 bases, J shed 8 bases, and the junction held 11 bases outside the gene matches. CDR3 nucleotides: TGTGCCATCAGTGCTCTCCGTGACAGGGAATATTCACCCCTCCACTTT. Its protein is CAISALRDREYSPLHF.

The V call is TRBV7-3, the J call TRBJ2-3; 9 bases are shared with TRBD2. Unmatched junction bases numbered 2, after V lost 5 bases and J lost 2 bases. In germline, CDR1 is SGHTA, CDR2 FQGTGA. The CDR3 is 14 amino acids. DNA of the CDR3: TGTGCCAGCAGCCGGACTAGCGACACAGATACGCAGTATTTT. It yields the protein CASSRTSDTDTQYF.

The sample holds a few counts of this clone. The V gene is TRBV2, the J gene TRBJ1-5; D gene ambiguous. CDR3 size: 15 residues. Germline V gives CDR1 SNHLY, CDR2 FYNNEI. V shed 10 bases and J shed 0 bases, with 16 bases lying between them. The CDR3 nucleotides read TGTGCCACGCGGCGGAGGGCCCTTAGCAATCAGCCCCAGCATTTT. Residues: CATRRRALSNQPQHF.

This clone was found a few times. V usage is TRBV29-1 and J usage is TRBJ1-1; 7 nucleotides match TRBD1. CDR3 length: 13 residues. Per the germline V gene, CDR1 is SQVTM and CDR2 is ANQGSEA. V was clipped by 3 bases and J by 0 bases; unmatched bases: 1. DNA of the CDR3: TGCAGCGTTGATCAGGGGGTGAACACTGAAGCTTTCTTT. Translating gives CSVDQGVNTEAFF.

The chain couples TRBV5-1 to TRBJ2-5; 7 nucleotides align to TRBD2. This CDR3 is 14 amino acids long. Germline V gene data show CDR1 as SGHRS and CDR2 as YFSETQ. V shed 4 bases, J shed 5 bases, and the junction held 8 bases outside the gene matches. The CDR3 DNA is TGCGCCAGCAGCGGAGGGAGGGCAGAGGAGACCCAGTACTTC. Its translation is CASSGGRAEETQYF.

J is TRBJ1-5 and V is TRBV2, with D possibly TRBD1 on 6 matching bases. The length of the CDR3 is 14 residues. With 5 bases removed from V and 4 bases from J, the gap between germline ends came to 12 bases. Germline assignment: CDR1 SNHLY and CDR2 FYNNEI. CDR3 protein: CASSYGQPNQPQHF. The CDR3 bases are TGTGCCAGCAGTTATGGACAGCCAAATCAGCCCCAGCATTTT.

The chain employs TRBV5-1 and TRBJ2-1, with 7 bases aligning to TRBD1. The CDR3 has 13 amino acids. The V gene's germline CDR1 is SGHRS and CDR2 YFSETQ. After removal of 7 bases from V and 6 bases from J, the junction contained 7 bases not matched to a gene. CDR3 DNA sequence: TGCGCCAGCGGCCTTCCAGGGGGCAATGAGCAGTTCTTC. It translates to CASGLPGGNEQFF.

The chain uses TRBV19 and TRBJ1-1; TRBD1 aligns across 7 bases. This CDR3 comprises 14 residues. Germline values: CDR1 LNHDA, CDR2 SQIVND (reference sequence). Losses at the gene ends were 4 bases for V and 2 bases for J; bases not matched to a gene: 4. The CDR3 nucleotides are TGTGCCAGTAGTAGACAGGGAAGAAACACTGAAGCTTTCTTT. Translated: CASSRQGRNTEAFF.

The V call is TRBV28, the J call TRBJ1-5; a possible D gene is TRBD1 (6 bases). The germline V gene encodes CDR1 MDHEN and CDR2 SYDVKM. The CDR3 has 15 amino acids. Trimming shortened V by 8 bases and J by 1 base, and 15 bases separated the two germline ends. The CDR3 coding sequence is TGTGCCAGCTCCAGTGGACAGACGAGCAATCAGCCCCAGCATTTT. Its translation is CASSSGQTSNQPQHF.